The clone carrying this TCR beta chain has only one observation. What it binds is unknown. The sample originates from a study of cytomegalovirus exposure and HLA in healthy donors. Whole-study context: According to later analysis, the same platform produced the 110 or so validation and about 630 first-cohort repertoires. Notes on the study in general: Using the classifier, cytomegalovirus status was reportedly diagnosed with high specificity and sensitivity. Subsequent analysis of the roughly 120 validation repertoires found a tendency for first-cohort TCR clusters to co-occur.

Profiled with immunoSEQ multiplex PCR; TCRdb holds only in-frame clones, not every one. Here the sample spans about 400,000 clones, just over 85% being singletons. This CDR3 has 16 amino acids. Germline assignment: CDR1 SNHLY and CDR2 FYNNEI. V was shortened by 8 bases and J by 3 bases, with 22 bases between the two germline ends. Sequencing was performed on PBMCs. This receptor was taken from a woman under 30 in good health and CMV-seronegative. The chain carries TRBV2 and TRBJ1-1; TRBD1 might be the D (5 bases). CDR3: CASRYLETPGDTEAFF. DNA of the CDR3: TGTGCCAGCCGATACCTTGAGACCCCGGGGGACACTGAAGCTTTCTTT.